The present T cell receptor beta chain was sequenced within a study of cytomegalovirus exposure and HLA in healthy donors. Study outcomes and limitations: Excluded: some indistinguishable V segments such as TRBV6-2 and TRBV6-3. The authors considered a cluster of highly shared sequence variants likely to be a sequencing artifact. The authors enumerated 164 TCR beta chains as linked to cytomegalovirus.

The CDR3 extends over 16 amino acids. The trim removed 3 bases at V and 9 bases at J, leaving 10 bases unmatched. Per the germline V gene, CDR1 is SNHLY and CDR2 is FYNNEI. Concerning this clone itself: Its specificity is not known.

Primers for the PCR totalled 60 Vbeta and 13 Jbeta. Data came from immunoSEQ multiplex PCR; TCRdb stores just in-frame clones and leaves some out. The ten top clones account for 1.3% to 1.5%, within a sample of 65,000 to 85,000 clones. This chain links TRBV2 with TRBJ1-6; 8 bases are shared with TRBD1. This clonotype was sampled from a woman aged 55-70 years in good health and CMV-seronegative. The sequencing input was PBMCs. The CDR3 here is CASSDQGALVGSPLHF. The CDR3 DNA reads TGTGCCAGCAGTGATCAGGGGGCGTTAGTAGGTTCACCCCTCCACTTT.